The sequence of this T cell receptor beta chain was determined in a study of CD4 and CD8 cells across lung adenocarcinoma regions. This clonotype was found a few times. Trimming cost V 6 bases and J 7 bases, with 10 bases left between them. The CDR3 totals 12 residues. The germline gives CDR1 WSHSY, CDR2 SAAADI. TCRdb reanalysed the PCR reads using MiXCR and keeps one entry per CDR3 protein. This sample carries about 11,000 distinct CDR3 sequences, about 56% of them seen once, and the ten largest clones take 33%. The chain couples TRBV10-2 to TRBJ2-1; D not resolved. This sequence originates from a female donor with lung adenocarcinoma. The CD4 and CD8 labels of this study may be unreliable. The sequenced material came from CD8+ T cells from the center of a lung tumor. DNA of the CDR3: TGCGCCAGCAGGGGTAGCATGAATGAGCAGTTCTTC. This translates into CASRGSMNEQFF.